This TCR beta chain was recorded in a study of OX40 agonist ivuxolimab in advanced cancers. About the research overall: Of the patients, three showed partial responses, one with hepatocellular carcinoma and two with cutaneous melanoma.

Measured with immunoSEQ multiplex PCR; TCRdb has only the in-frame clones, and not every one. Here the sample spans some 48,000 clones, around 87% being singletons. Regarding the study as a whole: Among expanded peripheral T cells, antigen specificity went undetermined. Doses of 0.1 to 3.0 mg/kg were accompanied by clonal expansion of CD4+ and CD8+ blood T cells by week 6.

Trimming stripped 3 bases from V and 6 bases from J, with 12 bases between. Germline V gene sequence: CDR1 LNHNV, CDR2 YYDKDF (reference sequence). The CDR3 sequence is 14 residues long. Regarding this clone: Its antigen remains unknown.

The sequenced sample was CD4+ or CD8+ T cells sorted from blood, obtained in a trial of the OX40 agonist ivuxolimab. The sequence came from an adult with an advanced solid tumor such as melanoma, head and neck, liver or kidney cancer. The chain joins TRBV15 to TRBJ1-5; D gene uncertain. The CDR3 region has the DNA TGTGCCACCAGCAGGGACCCGAACCCTCAGCCCCAGCATTTT. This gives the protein CATSRDPNPQPQHF.